This passage covers 30 T cell receptor beta chains from one sample sequenced in a study of blood T cell repertoires in COVID-19. The method was immunoSEQ multiplex PCR; TCRdb's version includes in-frame clones alone and lacks a portion of them. The profile shows around 190,000 clones, roughly nine tenths of them singletons. Sequenced: peripheral blood. These receptors were collected from a man aged 70 or older with active or convalescent COVID-19.

This chain connects TRBV11-2 to TRBJ2-2; D remains unclear. The germline gives CDR1 SGHAT, CDR2 FQNNGV. The length of the CDR3 is 13 residues. Trimming stripped 5 bases from V and 2 bases from J, with 6 bases between. CDR3 sequence reads: CASSPINTGELFF. CDR3 bases: TGTGCCAGCAGCCCCATTAACACCGGGGAGCTGTTTTTT.

This clone was seen a few times. The chain uses TRBV6-5 and TRBJ1-1; D might be TRBD1 (6 bases). Germline assignment: CDR1 MNHEY and CDR2 SVGAGI. Between the trimmed V and J ends, which lost 2 bases and 4 bases, there was a span of 11 bases. The CDR3 is 14 amino acids. The CDR3 DNA sequence: TGTGCCAGCAGTTACACAGGGCAGGGCACTGAAGCTTTCTTT. This sequence encodes CASSYTGQGTEAFF.

In DNA, the CDR3 is TGTGCCAGCAGTTTAACAGGGGGCATTAGGGGGTCACCCCTCCACTTT. As protein: CASSLTGGIRGSPLHF. The J gene is TRBJ1-6, the V gene TRBV27; TRBD1 aligns across 9 bases. Trimming removed 2 bases from V and 10 bases from J; junction bases left unmatched: 9. The CDR3 runs 16 residues. Germline V lookup: CDR1 MNHEY, CDR2 SMNVEV (reference sequence).

The V gene is TRBV19, the J gene TRBJ1-2; maybe TRBD1 (6 bases). The germline V gene encodes CDR1 LNHDA and CDR2 SQIVND (reference sequence). The CDR3 has 16 residues. Trimming removed 7 bases at V and 4 bases at J, with 22 bases between. In nucleotides, the CDR3 is TGTGCCAGTACCACGGGGGGCCACCCCCCTACCTATGGCTACACCTTC. Its protein product is CASTTGGHPPTYGYTF.

This chain joins TRBV3-1 (or the pseudogene TRBV3-2) and TRBJ2-3; D is possibly TRBD1 (5 bases). V lost 0 bases, J lost 3 bases, and 10 bases lay in between. CDR3 length: 15 residues. Germline CDR1 reads LGHDT; CDR2 reads YNNKEL (reference sequence). CDR3 protein: CASSQDWRQTDTQYF. The DNA of the CDR3 is TGTGCCAGCAGCCAAGATTGGAGACAGACAGATACGCAGTATTTT.

This sequence joins TRBV2 and TRBJ2-1; D is uncertain. The CDR3 extends over 17 amino acids. V lost 4 bases and J 1 base, leaving 17 bases between the germline ends. CDR1 is SNHLY and CDR2 is FYNNEI in the germline V gene. The CDR3 is CASSAPGFVDSYNEQFF. The CDR3 coding sequence is TGTGCCAGCAGTGCCCCAGGATTCGTTGATTCCTACAATGAGCAGTTCTTC.

A note on this clone: At the DNA level, this CDR3 is encoded by other sequences in the same sample as well. The J gene is TRBJ2-7, the V gene TRBV18; TRBD1 matches 8 bases. Trimming took 3 bases from V and 0 from J; bases not matched to a gene: 1. The CDR3 length is 14 residues. Germline V gene sequence: CDR1 KGHSH, CDR2 LQKENI. CDR3 coding DNA: TGTGCCAGCTCACCGGGGACAGGCTCCTACGAGCAGTACTTC. As protein: CASSPGTGSYEQYF.

V gene TRBV6-5 combines with J gene TRBJ1-1; a weak D match, TRBD1 (6 bases). The CDR3 is 14 amino acids. CDR1 is MNHEY, CDR2 SVGAGI, per germline. V was clipped by 6 bases and J by 2 bases, with 13 bases between them. The CDR3 protein is CASRYGQYNTEAFF. CDR3 sequence (DNA): TGTGCCAGCAGGTACGGACAGTACAACACTGAAGCTTTCTTT.

This clone has just one count. The rearrangement uses TRBV30 and TRBJ2-7; TRBD1 is a possible D gene (5 bases). The CDR3 sequence is 15 residues long. The V end lost 2 bases, the J end lost 2 bases, and 16 bases lay between the germline ends. The germline V gene has CDR1 GTSNPN and CDR2 SVGIG (reference sequence). CDR3 in DNA: TGTGCCTGGAGTACCTCGGGCAGGGTCCCCTACGAGCAGTACTTC. Translated, it gives CAWSTSGRVPYEQYF.

The chain employs TRBV6-5 and TRBJ2-7, with a possible D match to TRBD2 (6 bases). The germline V gene encodes CDR1 MNHEY and CDR2 SVGAGI. Trimming stripped 9 bases from V and 1 base from J, with 16 bases between. The CDR3 has 14 amino acids. CDR3 amino acids: CASRLTGLSYEQYF. Here the CDR3 DNA reads TGTGCCAGTCGCCTCACAGGACTATCCTACGAGCAGTACTTC.

The rearrangement uses TRBV15 and TRBJ1-1, with D maybe TRBD1 (6 bases). The V end lost 0 bases, the J end lost 8 bases, and 10 bases lay between the germline ends. The CDR3 totals 13 residues. CDR1 and CDR2 (germline): LNHNV, YYDKDF (reference sequence). The CDR3, as DNA: TGTGCCACCAGCAGAGATTGGGGGCAGGAAGCTTTCTTT. Amino acid sequence: CATSRDWGQEAFF.

The J gene is TRBJ1-2, the V gene TRBV5-6; the D gene is possibly TRBD1 (5 bases). The germline V gene has CDR1 SGHDT and CDR2 YYEEEE. CDR3 length: 13 amino acids. The germline V and J ends were trimmed by 4 bases and 8 bases, with 15 bases remaining between them. The CDR3 loop is CASSRRGAEGYTF. DNA of the CDR3: TGTGCCAGCAGCCGGCGCGGGGCTGAGGGCTACACCTTC.

The chain joins TRBV19 to TRBJ1-1, with D possibly TRBD1 on 5 matching bases. The V end lost 6 bases, the J end lost 4 bases, and 12 bases lay between the germline ends. Per germline, CDR1 LNHDA and CDR2 SQIVND (reference sequence). This CDR3 region has 13 residues. The CDR3 bases are TGTGCCAGTAGCACGGAGGGGCCCACTGAAGCTTTCTTT. This gives the protein CASSTEGPTEAFF.

This chain connects TRBV7-9 to TRBJ2-1; TRBD2 matches at 10 bases. In germline, CDR1 is SEHNR, CDR2 FQNEAQ (reference sequence). CDR3 length: 14 amino acids. V dropped 6 bases and J dropped 10; count of bases not matched to a gene: 9. The DNA of the CDR3 is TGTGCCAGCAGACCAGCGGGAGGGCCTCGGGAGCAGTTCTTC. Protein sequence: CASRPAGGPREQFF.

The chain combines TRBV6-2 or TRBV6-3 with TRBJ1-5; 7 bases are shared with TRBD1. V lost 2 bases and J lost 4; bases outside the gene matches: 5. The V gene's germline CDR1 is MNHEY and CDR2 SVGEGT. The CDR3 is 15 residues long. CDR3 DNA sequence: TGTGCCAGCAGTTACGTAGGGGGCCGGAATCAGCCCCAGCATTTT. As protein: CASSYVGGRNQPQHF.

The count of this clone is one. The chain links TRBV3-1 (or the pseudogene TRBV3-2) to TRBJ1-2, with D perhaps TRBD1 (5 bases). From germline, CDR1 is LGHDT and CDR2 YNNKEL (reference sequence). V lost 1 base and J lost 4, with 7 bases in between. This CDR3 is built from 13 residues. The CDR3, as DNA: TGTGCCAGCAGCCAAGGTACAGGCTATGGCTACACCTTC. Translation gives CASSQGTGYGYTF.

The rearrangement joins TRBV6-1 to TRBJ2-5; D is perhaps TRBD1 (5 bases). Germline CDR1 and CDR2: MNHNS and SASEGT. This CDR3 comprises 14 residues. V was cut by 3 bases and J by 2 bases, with 10 bases left in between. The CDR3 DNA reads as TGTGCCAGCAGTGAGGGGCAGGTTCAAGAGACCCAGTACTTC. It translates to CASSEGQVQETQYF.

The V and J genes are TRBV7-8 and TRBJ2-3; a weak D match, TRBD2 (5 bases). Germline assignment: CDR1 SGHVS and CDR2 FQNEAQ. This CDR3 contains 14 residues. V dropped 3 bases and J dropped 3 bases, with 10 bases sitting between them. For the CDR3, the DNA is TGTGCCAGCAGCTTTTTGAGGGAAACAGATACGCAGTATTTT. Amino acid sequence: CASSFLRETDTQYF.

This clone was detected ten times or more. The genes are TRBV5-1 and TRBJ2-3; the D is unclear. V lost 4 bases to trimming and J lost 4 bases, with 10 bases between them. This CDR3 is 13 amino acids long. Germline V CDR1 and CDR2: SGHRS, YFSETQ. The CDR3 spells CASSPEPADTQYF. CDR3 coding DNA: TGCGCCAGCAGCCCTGAGCCGGCAGATACGCAGTATTTT. Full variable domain (missing parts from reference TRBV5-1 and TRBJ2-3): KAGVTQTPRYLIKTRGQQVTLSCSPISGHRSVSWYQQTPGQGLQFLFEYFSETQRNKGNFPGRFSGRQFSNSRSEMNVSTLELGDSALYLCASSPEPADTQYFGPGTRLTVL.

V gene TRBV5-1 combines with J gene TRBJ2-2, with a possible D match to TRBD1 (5 bases). The CDR3 loop spans 16 amino acids. Germline V CDR1 and CDR2: SGHRS, YFSETQ. Trimming removed 0 bases at V and 3 bases at J, with 12 bases between. CDR3 DNA sequence: TGCGCCAGCAGCTTGGGGGGCCCCCCAGACACCGGGGAGCTGTTTTTT. It is translated as CASSLGGPPDTGELFF.

V is TRBV6-2 or TRBV6-3 and J is TRBJ2-1, with no clear D. The CDR3 consists of 11 residues. Germline V CDR1 and CDR2: MNHEY, SVGEGT. The V end was cut by 4 bases, the J end by 8 bases, with 6 bases between. The CDR3 here is CASSFRDEQFF. The CDR3 DNA reads as TGTGCCAGCAGTTTTCGAGATGAGCAGTTCTTC.

This clone was found once. V and J are TRBV19 and TRBJ1-5; possibly TRBD1 for D (6 bases). The CDR3 is 13 residues long. The germline V and J ends were trimmed by 9 bases and 5 bases, with 14 bases remaining between them. CDR1 and CDR2 (germline): LNHDA, SQIVND (reference sequence). CDR3 bases: TGTGCCAGCCAGGGGAACAGTCATCAGCCCCAGCATTTT. Protein product: CASQGNSHQPQHF.

V is TRBV7-2 and J is TRBJ1-2; D is possibly TRBD1 (6 bases). The germline V and J ends were trimmed by 5 bases and 2 bases, with 18 bases remaining between them. This CDR3 spans 16 amino acids. The germline V gene has CDR1 SGHTA and CDR2 FQGNSA. The CDR3 nucleotides read TGTGCCAGCAGCGTATCCAGGGACACACCAAACTATGGCTACACCTTC. Its translation: CASSVSRDTPNYGYTF.

This chain links TRBV30 with TRBJ2-7; D possibly corresponds to TRBD1 (5 bases). The CDR3 length is 12 residues. CDR1 is GTSNPN, CDR2 SVGIG, per germline (reference sequence). Between the trimmed V and J ends, which lost 4 bases and 3 bases, there was a span of 10 bases. In DNA, the CDR3 is TGTGCCTGGACCGGAGACAGCTACGAGCAGTACTTC. Its translation is CAWTGDSYEQYF.

This chain uses TRBV11-2 with TRBJ2-1; 7 bases fit TRBD1. Trimming took 2 bases from V and 6 from J; bases not matched to a gene: 7. The CDR3 has 15 amino acids. Germline values: CDR1 SGHAT, CDR2 FQNNGV. CDR3 sequence reads: CASSLRTGAGNEQFF. The CDR3 bases are TGTGCCAGCAGCTTACGTACAGGGGCAGGCAATGAGCAGTTCTTC.

The chain has TRBV18 and TRBJ1-3, with D perhaps TRBD1 (5 bases). Germline loops: CDR1 KGHSH, CDR2 LQKENI. The CDR3 length is 16 residues. With 5 bases removed from V and 4 bases from J, the gap between germline ends came to 18 bases. The CDR3 spells CASSAGTAGGGNTIYF. CDR3 bases: TGTGCCAGCTCAGCGGGGACGGCGGGAGGAGGAAACACCATATATTTT.

A single count supports this clone. V and J are TRBV7-9 and TRBJ1-4, with D possibly matching TRBD1 (5 bases). Per the germline V gene, CDR1 is SEHNR and CDR2 is FQNEAQ (reference sequence). V lost 7 bases to trimming and J lost 2 bases, with 14 bases between them. CDR3 length: 15 amino acids. This CDR3 reads CASIGGSWTNEKLFF. In DNA, the CDR3 is TGTGCCAGCATCGGGGGGTCGTGGACTAATGAAAAACTGTTTTTT.

This clone was detected only once. Other DNA sequences within the sample encode an identical CDR3. The chain is built from TRBV28 and TRBJ1-5, with 7 bases fitting TRBD1. The CDR3 totals 14 residues. Unmatched junction bases numbered 9, after V lost 9 bases and J lost 4 bases. In germline, CDR1 is MDHEN, CDR2 SYDVKM. The CDR3 DNA reads TGTGCCAGTACACCGGGACAGACAAATCAGCCCCAGCATTTT. Translated: CASTPGQTNQPQHF.

The chain is built from TRBV28 and TRBJ1-6; D is unresolved. With 7 bases removed from V and 0 bases from J, the gap between germline ends came to 10 bases. This CDR3 contains 15 residues. Germline CDR1 reads MDHEN; CDR2 reads SYDVKM. The CDR3 loop is CASNRGSSYNSPLHF. The DNA of the CDR3 is TGTGCCAGCAATAGAGGGAGCTCCTATAATTCACCCCTCCACTTT.

The CDR3: CASSGSGGANNSPLHF. Here the CDR3 DNA reads TGTGCCAGCTCAGGGAGCGGAGGGGCAAATAATTCACCCCTCCACTTT. This chain links TRBV18 with TRBJ1-6; a possible D gene is TRBD1 (5 bases). The CDR3 consists of 16 residues. Germline-derived CDR1 and CDR2 are KGHSH and LQKENI. The V and J ends lost 5 bases and 5 bases respectively, with 16 bases between them.